The source of this T cell receptor (beta chain) is a study of T cell changes during pregnancy in multiple sclerosis (dated by TCRdb to about 2019). General notes on the study: In women with multiple sclerosis, the researchers looked at how the T cell repertoire shifted as pregnancy progressed.

Comments on this clone: Its recognized antigen is unknown. No base qualities exist here, and no much larger clone lies one base off it.

The CDR3 spans 16 residues, from the cysteine through the phenylalanine. Of the read, only the CDR3 DNA is kept; its 48 bases are in frame from base 1. From the germline V gene, CDR1 is MNHEY and CDR2 is SVGAGI. The V end gives up 3 bases and the J end 1 base, leaving 5 bases in the junction not matched to a gene. The library was prepared using the immunoSEQ multiplex PCR assay. Drawn from immuneACCESS, this table holds only the in-frame rearrangements with V and J called that TCRdb kept. Clones are partly lost; checked studies trace under half to an unresolved V gene and leave the rest unexplained. Across this sample there are around 62,000 clones, with 80% to 90% seen only once. The top ten clones comprise 2% to 3% of the sample.

The sequencing used peripheral blood, collected in the first trimester of pregnancy. The source is a female donor with multiple sclerosis, enrolled in a pregnancy study. The V gene is TRBV6-5 and the J gene is TRBJ2-2, with TRBD1 identical over 7 junction bases. The DNA is TGTGCCAGCAGTTATTCCGGGACAGAGAACACCGGGGAGCTGTTTTTT. Its protein is CASSYSGTENTGELFF.